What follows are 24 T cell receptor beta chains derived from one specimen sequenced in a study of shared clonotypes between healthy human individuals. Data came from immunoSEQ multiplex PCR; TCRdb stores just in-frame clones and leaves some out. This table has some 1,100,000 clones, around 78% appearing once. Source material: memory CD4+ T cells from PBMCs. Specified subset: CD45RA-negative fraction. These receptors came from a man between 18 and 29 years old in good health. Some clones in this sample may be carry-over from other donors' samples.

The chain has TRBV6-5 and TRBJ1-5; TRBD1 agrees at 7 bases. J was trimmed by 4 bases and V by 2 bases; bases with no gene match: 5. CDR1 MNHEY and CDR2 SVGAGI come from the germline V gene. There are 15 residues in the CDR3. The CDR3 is CASSYPDRANQPQHF. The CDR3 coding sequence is TGTGCCAGCAGTTACCCCGACAGGGCGAATCAGCCCCAGCATTTT.

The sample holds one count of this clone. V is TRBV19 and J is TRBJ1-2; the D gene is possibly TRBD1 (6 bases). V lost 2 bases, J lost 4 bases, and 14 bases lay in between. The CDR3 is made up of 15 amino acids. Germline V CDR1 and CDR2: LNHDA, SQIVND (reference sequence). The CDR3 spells CASSIRREGGYGYTF. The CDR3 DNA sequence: TGTGCCAGTAGTATACGGCGCGAGGGGGGCTATGGCTACACCTTC.

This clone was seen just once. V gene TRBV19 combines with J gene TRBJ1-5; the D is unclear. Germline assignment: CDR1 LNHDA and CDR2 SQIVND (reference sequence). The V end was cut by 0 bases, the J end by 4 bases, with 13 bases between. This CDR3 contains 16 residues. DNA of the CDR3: TGTGCCAGTAGTATAGATGTCGGTAGGCCTAATCAGCCCCAGCATTTT. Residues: CASSIDVGRPNQPQHF.

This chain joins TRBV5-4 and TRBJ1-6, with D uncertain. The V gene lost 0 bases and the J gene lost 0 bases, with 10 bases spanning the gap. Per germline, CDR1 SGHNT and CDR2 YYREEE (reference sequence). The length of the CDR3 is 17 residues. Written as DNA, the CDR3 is TGTGCCAGCAGCTTGGAGTCGGGGAGCTCCTATAATTCACCCCTCCACTTT. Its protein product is CASSLESGSSYNSPLHF. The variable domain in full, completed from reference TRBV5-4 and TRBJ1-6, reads ETGVTQSPTHLIKTRGQQVTLRCSSQSGHNTVSWYQQALGQGPQFIFQYYREEENGRGNFPPRFSGLQFPNYSSELNVNALELDDSALYLCASSLESGSSYNSPLHFGNGTRLTVT.

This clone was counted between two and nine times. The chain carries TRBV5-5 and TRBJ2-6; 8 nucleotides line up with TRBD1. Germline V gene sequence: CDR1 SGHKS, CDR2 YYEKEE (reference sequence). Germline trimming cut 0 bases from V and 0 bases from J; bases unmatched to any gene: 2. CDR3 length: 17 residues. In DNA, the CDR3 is TGTGCCAGCAGCTTGGGGACAGGGTCCTCTGGGGCCAACGTCCTGACTTTC. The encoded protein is CASSLGTGSSGANVLTF.

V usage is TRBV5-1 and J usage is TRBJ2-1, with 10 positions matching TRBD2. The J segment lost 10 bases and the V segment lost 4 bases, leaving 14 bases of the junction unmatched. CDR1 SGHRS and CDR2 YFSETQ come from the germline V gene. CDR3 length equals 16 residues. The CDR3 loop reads CASSPSPAGGPGEQFF. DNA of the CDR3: TGCGCCAGCAGCCCCTCCCCAGCGGGAGGGCCAGGGGAGCAGTTCTTC.

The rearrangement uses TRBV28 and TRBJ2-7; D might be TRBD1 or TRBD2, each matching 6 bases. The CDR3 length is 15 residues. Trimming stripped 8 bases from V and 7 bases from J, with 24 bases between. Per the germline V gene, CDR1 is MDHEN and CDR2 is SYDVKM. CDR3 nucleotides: TGTGCCAGCTCCCCACTGGGGGGCCAAGATCGGGAGCAGTACTTC. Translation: CASSPLGGQDREQYF.

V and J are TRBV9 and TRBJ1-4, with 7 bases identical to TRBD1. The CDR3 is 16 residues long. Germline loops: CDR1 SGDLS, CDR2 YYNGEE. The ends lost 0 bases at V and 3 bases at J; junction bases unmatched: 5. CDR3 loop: CASSVAPGGPNEKLFF. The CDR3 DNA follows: TGTGCCAGCAGCGTAGCACCAGGGGGTCCTAATGAAAAACTGTTTTTT.

Written as DNA, the CDR3 is TGTGCCAGCAGCTTGGGGGAGCCCTATGGCTACACCTTC. Protein product: CASSLGEPYGYTF. This chain connects TRBV5-6 to TRBJ1-2; D unclear. The CDR3 loop spans 13 amino acids. Germline CDR1 reads SGHDT; CDR2 reads YYEEEE. Trimming took 0 bases from V and 4 from J, leaving 7 bases between them. Together with reference TRBV5-6 and TRBJ1-2, the CDR3 gives the full variable domain: DAGVTQSPTHLIKTRGQQVTLRCSPKSGHDTVSWYQQALGQGPQFIFQYYEEEERQRGNFPDRFSGHQFPNYSSELNVNALLLGDSALYLCASSLGEPYGYTFGSGTRLTVV.

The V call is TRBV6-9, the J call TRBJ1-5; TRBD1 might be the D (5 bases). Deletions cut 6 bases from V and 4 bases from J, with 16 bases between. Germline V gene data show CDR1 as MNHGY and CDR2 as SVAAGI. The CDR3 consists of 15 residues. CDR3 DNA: TGTGCCAGCAGCGGACAAGAGTGGTTTAATCAGCCCCAGCATTTT. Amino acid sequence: CASSGQEWFNQPQHF.

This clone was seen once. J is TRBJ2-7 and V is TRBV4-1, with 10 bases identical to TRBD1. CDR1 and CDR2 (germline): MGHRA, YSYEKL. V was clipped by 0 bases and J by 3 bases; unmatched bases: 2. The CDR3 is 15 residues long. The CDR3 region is CASSQDGTGDYEQYF. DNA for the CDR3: TGCGCCAGCAGCCAAGATGGGACAGGGGACTACGAGCAGTACTTC.

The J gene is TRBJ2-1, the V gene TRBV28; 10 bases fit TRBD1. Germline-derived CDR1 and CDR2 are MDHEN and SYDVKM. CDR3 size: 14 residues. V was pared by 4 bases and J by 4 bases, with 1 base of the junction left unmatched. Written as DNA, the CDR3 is TGTGCCAGCAGTTCGGGACAGGGGTACAATGAGCAGTTCTTC. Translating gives CASSSGQGYNEQFF.

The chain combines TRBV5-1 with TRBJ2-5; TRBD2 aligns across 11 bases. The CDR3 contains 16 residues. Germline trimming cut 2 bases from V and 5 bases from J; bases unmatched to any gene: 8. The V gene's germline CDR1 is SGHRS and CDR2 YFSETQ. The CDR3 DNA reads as TGCGCCAGCAGCTTTAGACTAGCGGGGCCCGCGGAGACCCAGTACTTC. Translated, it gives CASSFRLAGPAETQYF.

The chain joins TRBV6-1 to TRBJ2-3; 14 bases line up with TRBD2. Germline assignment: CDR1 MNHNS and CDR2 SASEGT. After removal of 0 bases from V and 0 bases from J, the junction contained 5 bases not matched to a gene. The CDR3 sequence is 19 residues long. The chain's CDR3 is CASSEARLAGGPSTDTQYF. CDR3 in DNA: TGTGCCAGCAGTGAAGCGCGACTAGCGGGAGGGCCAAGCACAGATACGCAGTATTTT.

CDR3: CASKRRQNNYGYTF. DNA of the CDR3: TGTGCCAGCAAAAGAAGACAGAATAACTATGGCTACACCTTC. The V and J genes are TRBV6-5 and TRBJ1-2, with D maybe TRBD1 (5 bases). Between the trimmed V and J ends, which lost 7 bases and 1 base, there was a span of 13 bases. CDR3 size: 14 residues. The germline gives CDR1 MNHEY, CDR2 SVGAGI.

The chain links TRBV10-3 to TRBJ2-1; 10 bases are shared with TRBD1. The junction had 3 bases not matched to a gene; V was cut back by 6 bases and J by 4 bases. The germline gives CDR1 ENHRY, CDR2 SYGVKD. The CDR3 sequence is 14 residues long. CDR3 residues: CAIRGTGEYNEQFF. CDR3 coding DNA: TGTGCCATCAGGGGGACAGGGGAGTACAATGAGCAGTTCTTC.

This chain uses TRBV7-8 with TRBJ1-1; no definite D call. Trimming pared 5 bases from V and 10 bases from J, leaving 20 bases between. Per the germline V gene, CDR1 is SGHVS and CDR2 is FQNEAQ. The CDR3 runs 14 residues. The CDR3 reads CASSPRRLLGGAFF. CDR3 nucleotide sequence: TGTGCCAGCAGCCCCCGCAGGCTCCTTGGAGGAGCTTTCTTT.

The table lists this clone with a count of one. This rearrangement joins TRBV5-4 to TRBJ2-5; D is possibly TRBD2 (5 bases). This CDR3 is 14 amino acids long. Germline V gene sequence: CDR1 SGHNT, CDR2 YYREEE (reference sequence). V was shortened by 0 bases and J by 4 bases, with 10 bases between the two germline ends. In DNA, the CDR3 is TGTGCCAGCAGCTTGGCGGCTAGCCGAGAGACCCAGTACTTC. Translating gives CASSLAASRETQYF.

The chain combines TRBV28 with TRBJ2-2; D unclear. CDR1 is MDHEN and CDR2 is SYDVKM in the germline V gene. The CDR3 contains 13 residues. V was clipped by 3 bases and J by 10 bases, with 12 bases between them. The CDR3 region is CASSFNEAAELFF. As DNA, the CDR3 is TGTGCCAGCAGTTTTAATGAGGCCGCGGAGCTGTTTTTT. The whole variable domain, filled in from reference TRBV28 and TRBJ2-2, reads DVKVTQSSRYLVKRTGEKVFLECVQDMDHENMFWYRQDPGLGLRLIYFSYDVKMKEKGDIPEGYSVSREKKERFSLILESASTNQTSMYLCASSFNEAAELFFGEGSRLTVL.

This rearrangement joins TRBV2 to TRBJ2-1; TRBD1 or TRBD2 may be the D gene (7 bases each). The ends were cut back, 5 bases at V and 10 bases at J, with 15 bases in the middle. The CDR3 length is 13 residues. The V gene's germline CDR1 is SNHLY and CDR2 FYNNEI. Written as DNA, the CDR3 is TGTGCCAGCAGTTTTCAGGGGGGGTACGAGCAGTTCTTC. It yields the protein CASSFQGGYEQFF.

This chain's CDR3 is CASTDRPLSYNEQFF. The DNA for the CDR3 is TGTGCCAGCACCGACCGGCCTTTGTCCTACAATGAGCAGTTCTTC. The chain combines TRBV6-1 with TRBJ2-1, with unresolved D. V lost 7 bases, J lost 1 base, and 14 bases lay in between. Germline V gene sequence: CDR1 MNHNS, CDR2 SASEGT. This CDR3 has 15 amino acids.

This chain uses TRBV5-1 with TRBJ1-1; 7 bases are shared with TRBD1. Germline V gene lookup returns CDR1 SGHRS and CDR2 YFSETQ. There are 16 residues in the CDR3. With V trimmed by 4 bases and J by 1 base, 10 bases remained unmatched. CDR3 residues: CASSPGQAEGNTEAFF. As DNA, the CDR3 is TGCGCCAGCAGCCCCGGACAGGCAGAAGGGAACACTGAAGCTTTCTTT.

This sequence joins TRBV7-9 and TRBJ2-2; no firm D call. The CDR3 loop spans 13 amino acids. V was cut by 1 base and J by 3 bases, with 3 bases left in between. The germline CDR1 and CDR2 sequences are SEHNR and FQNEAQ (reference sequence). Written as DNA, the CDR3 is TGTGCCAGCAGCTTAGTTCACACCGGGGAGCTGTTTTTT. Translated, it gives CASSLVHTGELFF.

The CDR3 DNA reads TGTGCCAGCAGCTGGGGGGCAGACTCCTACGAGCAGTACTTC. The encoded protein is CASSWGADSYEQYF. The V call is TRBV7-9, the J call TRBJ2-7; D possibly matches TRBD1 or TRBD2 (6 bases each). The germline CDR1 and CDR2 sequences are SEHNR and FQNEAQ (reference sequence). CDR3 size: 14 residues. V shed 4 bases and J shed 0 bases, with 10 bases lying between them.